The entry below gives a single T cell receptor (beta chain) sequence along with its context. At survey level, the immunoSEQ assay was run in its v3.0 version. Measured with immunoSEQ multiplex PCR; TCRdb has only the in-frame clones, and not every one. The data contain 25,000 to 30,000 clones, 85% to 90% of them singletons. Cryopreserved PBMC, at about 0.85-11 million per sample, were present before DNA extraction. With 10 bases clipped from V and 6 bases from J, the junction kept 15 bases outside the gene matches. The CDR3 totals 14 residues. Germline loops: CDR1 WNHNN, CDR2 SYGVQD (reference sequence). This sample stems from a study of long-term antiretroviral therapy in people with HIV.

Sequencing was performed on unsorted PBMCs, taken 0.5 years after starting antiretroviral therapy. The rearrangement joins TRBV10-1 to TRBJ2-7; 7 bases align to TRBD1. The receptor was isolated from a woman under 30 with HIV. CDR3 sequence reads: CANPLTGSSIEQYF. For the CDR3, the DNA is TGCGCCAACCCCCTGACAGGGTCCTCAATCGAGCAGTACTTC.